The 25 T cell receptor beta chains listed next were all sequenced from one sample in a study of long-term antiretroviral therapy in people with HIV. At survey level, the immunoSEQ assay was run in its v3.0 version. Generated by immunoSEQ multiplex PCR, the TCRdb table keeps only in-frame clones and is missing some. The sample yields over 40,000 clones, 90% to 95% seen once. Specimen: unsorted PBMCs, collected 3.7 years after starting antiretroviral therapy. These receptors all come from a woman aged 50 to 60 with HIV.

The DNA for the CDR3 is TGTGCCAGCAGCCGAGGGGGCAGTAGAGGCTACACCTTC. This encodes CASSRGGSRGYTF. This rearrangement joins TRBV27 to TRBJ1-2; 7 bases fit TRBD1. CDR1 MNHEY and CDR2 SMNVEV come from the germline V gene (reference sequence). The V and J ends lost 6 bases and 8 bases, in that order; junction bases with no gene match: 9. The CDR3 runs to 13 residues.

The chain is built from TRBV5-1 and TRBJ2-4; 7 bases are shared with TRBD1. Germline CDR1 and CDR2: SGHRS and YFSETQ. J was trimmed by 0 bases and V by 0 bases; bases with no gene match: 15. CDR3 length equals 20 residues. The CDR3 here is CASSLAPPGTVNLAKNIQYF. Here the CDR3 DNA reads TGCGCCAGCAGCTTGGCCCCACCAGGGACAGTTAATCTAGCCAAAAACATTCAGTACTTC.

This sequence joins TRBV11-2 and TRBJ2-5; 8 bases line up with TRBD1. The CDR3 totals 15 residues. Trimming removed 4 bases from V and 4 bases from J; junction bases left unmatched: 8. The V gene's germline CDR1 is SGHAT and CDR2 FQNNGV. The CDR3 loop reads CASSSRTGLVETQYF. CDR3 bases: TGTGCCAGCAGCTCCCGGACAGGGCTGGTAGAGACCCAGTACTTC.

The CDR3: CASSLEGRGLVDEQYF. CDR3 DNA sequence: TGTGCCAGCAGCTTAGAGGGCCGGGGGCTAGTCGACGAGCAGTACTTC. This sequence joins TRBV11-2 and TRBJ2-7, with D perhaps TRBD1 or TRBD2 (6 bases each). The germline CDR1 and CDR2 sequences are SGHAT and FQNNGV. V was pared by 0 bases and J by 5 bases, with 17 bases between. The CDR3 totals 16 residues.

This chain connects TRBV4-1 to TRBJ2-5, with D perhaps matching TRBD1 or TRBD2 (5 bases each). The end of the DNA fits TRBJ2-7 better, so the J call may be wrong. CDR3 length: 15 amino acids. Germline V lookup: CDR1 MGHRA, CDR2 YSYEKL. The CDR3 loop reads CASSSEGGTLYEQYF. CDR3 coding DNA: TGCGCCAGCAGCAGCGAGGGTGGGACCCTGTACGAGCAGTACTTC.

This chain joins TRBV6-6 and TRBJ2-7, with a tentative D call TRBD2 (6 bases). CDR3 length equals 12 residues. Trimming stripped 4 bases from V and 2 bases from J, with 6 bases between. The germline CDR1 and CDR2 sequences are MNHNY and SVGAGI (reference sequence). CDR3 amino acids: CASSSGAYEQYF. The CDR3 nucleotides are TGTGCCAGCAGTTCGGGGGCCTACGAGCAGTACTTC.

This chain links TRBV5-1 with TRBJ2-1, with TRBD2 matching 8 bases. This CDR3 has 14 amino acids. Germline-derived CDR1 and CDR2 are SGHRS and YFSETQ. V gave up 4 bases and J gave up 7 bases; unmatched junction bases: 7. The CDR3 loop reads CASSPGGRLNEQFF. CDR3 in DNA: TGCGCCAGCAGCCCGGGGGGGCGATTAAATGAGCAGTTCTTC.

A single count supports this clone. The J gene is TRBJ1-1, the V gene TRBV5-1; D gene ambiguous. V was clipped by 2 bases and J by 0 bases, with 17 bases between them. Looked up from germline, CDR1 is SGHRS and CDR2 is YFSETQ. The CDR3 is 17 amino acids. The chain's CDR3 is CASSFFQDVGMNTEAFF. CDR3 DNA: TGCGCCAGCAGCTTCTTCCAAGATGTCGGTATGAACACTGAAGCTTTCTTT.

This rearrangement joins TRBV19 to TRBJ1-2; D remains ambiguous. The V end was cut by 0 bases, the J end by 8 bases, with 13 bases between. Germline V gives CDR1 LNHDA, CDR2 SQIVND (reference sequence). This CDR3 spans 14 amino acids. CDR3 loop: CASSIDKNVRGYTF. CDR3 sequence (DNA): TGTGCCAGTAGTATAGATAAAAACGTCCGAGGCTACACCTTC. Full variable domain (missing parts from reference TRBV19 and TRBJ1-2): DGGITQSPKYLFRKEGQNVTLSCEQNLNHDAMYWYRQDPGQGLRLIYYSQIVNDFQKGDIAEGYSVSREKKESFPLTVTSAQKNPTAFYLCASSIDKNVRGYTFGSGTRLTVV.

The chain couples TRBV5-6 to TRBJ2-1; TRBD2 matches 9 bases. After removal of 2 bases from V and 3 bases from J, the junction contained 9 bases not matched to a gene. The CDR3 is 17 amino acids. Looked up from germline, CDR1 is SGHDT and CDR2 is YYEEEE. The CDR3 bases are TGTGCCAGCAGCTTTCAGGAAGCGGGGGGTCGCTACAATGAGCAGTTCTTC. Translating gives CASSFQEAGGRYNEQFF.

The rearrangement joins TRBV7-3 to TRBJ1-2; D perhaps matches TRBD1 (5 bases). CDR1 and CDR2 from the germline V gene are SGHTA and FQGTGA. V lost 1 base and J 2 bases, leaving 8 bases between the germline ends. The CDR3 extends over 14 amino acids. The CDR3 DNA reads as TGTGCCAGCAGCTTAAATGCAGGGAACTATGGCTACACCTTC. Protein sequence: CASSLNAGNYGYTF. Combining the CDR3 with reference TRBV7-3 and TRBJ1-2 gives the whole variable domain GAGVSQTPSNKVTEKGKYVELRCDPISGHTALYWYRQSLGQGPEFLIYFQGTGAADDSGLPNDRFFAVRPEGSVSTLKIQRTERGDSAVYLCASSLNAGNYGYTFGSGTRLTVV.

CDR3 loop: CASLVRDTDTQYF. The CDR3 nucleotides read TGTGCCAGCTTAGTCAGGGACACAGATACGCAGTATTTT. This rearrangement joins TRBV18 to TRBJ2-3, with D tentatively TRBD1 (5 bases). V dropped 7 bases and J dropped 2 bases, with 10 bases sitting between them. Germline assignment: CDR1 KGHSH and CDR2 LQKENI. The CDR3 runs to 13 residues.

The CDR3 nucleotides are TGCAGTGCGTTAGTCTCAGAGACCCAGTACTTC. Its protein product is CSALVSETQYF. The J gene is TRBJ2-5, the V gene TRBV20-1; no clear D gene. Trimming shortened V by 6 bases and J by 4 bases, and 9 bases separated the two germline ends. Per the germline V gene, CDR1 is DFQATT and CDR2 is SNEGSKA (reference sequence). The CDR3 consists of 11 residues.

The V call is TRBV30, the J call TRBJ2-3, with 16 bases aligning to TRBD2. Germline assignment: CDR1 GTSNPN and CDR2 SVGIG (reference sequence). CDR3 length: 16 amino acids. V was pared by 7 bases and J by 4 bases, with 8 bases of the junction left unmatched. Here the CDR3 DNA reads TGTGCCTCGAACGCCGGGACTAGCGGGGGGGCAGATACGCAGTATTTT. Its protein product is CASNAGTSGGADTQYF.

Regarding this clone: A read error may account for a junction end that differs from germline. V gene TRBV7-7 combines with J gene TRBJ2-2; D is unclear. CDR1 is SSHAT, CDR2 FNYEAQ, per germline (reference sequence). This CDR3 contains 12 residues. The CDR3 region is CASSLEVGELFF. The CDR3 coding sequence is TGTGCTAGCAGCTTAGAGGTCGGGGAGCTGTTTTTT.

This rearrangement joins TRBV4-2 to TRBJ1-6; D not resolved. V was shortened by 1 base and J by 11 bases, with 12 bases between the two germline ends. Per the germline V gene, CDR1 is LGHNA and CDR2 is YNFKEQ. The CDR3 is 14 amino acids. In nucleotides, the CDR3 is TGTGCCAGCAGCCAAGTGAGGTGGTCCCCACCCCTCCACTTT. Amino acid sequence: CASSQVRWSPPLHF.

The chain is built from TRBV5-1 and TRBJ2-3; D possibly corresponds to TRBD2 (6 bases). Between the trimmed V and J ends, which lost 2 bases and 6 bases, there was a span of 16 bases. The CDR3 loop spans 15 amino acids. Germline V lookup: CDR1 SGHRS, CDR2 YFSETQ. This CDR3 is CASSFYGDSPDTQYF. In nucleotides, the CDR3 is TGCGCCAGCAGCTTTTACGGGGACTCCCCGGATACGCAGTATTTT.

The chain joins TRBV5-4 to TRBJ1-2, with D perhaps TRBD1 (6 bases). There are 14 residues in the CDR3. V was shortened by 2 bases and J by 8 bases, with 16 bases between the two germline ends. Germline V CDR1 and CDR2: SGHNT, YYREEE (reference sequence). The CDR3, as DNA: TGTGCCAGCAGCTTAACGACAGGACGGAGGGGCTACACCTTC. It encodes CASSLTTGRRGYTF.

This clone was counted once. V usage is TRBV6-6 and J usage is TRBJ2-1; weak D call: TRBD1 (6 bases). The germline CDR1 and CDR2 sequences are MNHNY and SVGAGI (reference sequence). V was shortened by 2 bases and J by 1 base, with 9 bases between the two germline ends. The CDR3 consists of 15 residues. Here the CDR3 DNA reads TGTGCCAGCAGTTACCGGGACACATCCTACAATGAGCAGTTCTTC. It codes for CASSYRDTSYNEQFF.

The V and J genes are TRBV6-5 and TRBJ2-1; possibly TRBD1 for D (6 bases). This CDR3 is built from 14 residues. The V end lost 6 bases, the J end lost 2 bases, and 11 bases lay between the germline ends. Per the germline V gene, CDR1 is MNHEY and CDR2 is SVGAGI. CDR3 region: CASRPGEPYNEQFF. CDR3 bases: TGTGCCAGCAGGCCAGGGGAGCCCTACAATGAGCAGTTCTTC.

The rearrangement uses TRBV30 and TRBJ1-1; perhaps TRBD1 as D (6 bases). Germline V lookup: CDR1 GTSNPN, CDR2 SVGIG (reference sequence). V was trimmed by 2 bases and J by 2 bases, leaving 9 bases between them. This CDR3 contains 13 residues. The CDR3 loop reads CAWSKGGNTEAFF. In DNA, the CDR3 is TGTGCCTGGAGTAAGGGGGGAAACACTGAAGCTTTCTTT.

The chain uses TRBV18 and TRBJ2-3; 9 bases line up with TRBD2. Trimming cost V 1 base and J 2 bases; bases outside gene matches: 1. CDR3 length: 15 amino acids. The germline V gene encodes CDR1 KGHSH and CDR2 LQKENI. The CDR3 DNA reads TGTGCCAGCTCACCACTAGCGGGGGTCACAGATACGCAGTATTTT. As protein: CASSPLAGVTDTQYF.

The chain is built from TRBV18 and TRBJ2-7, with 9 bases that match TRBD2. V was clipped by 2 bases and J by 3 bases; unmatched bases: 8. The CDR3 runs to 16 residues. Looked up from germline, CDR1 is KGHSH and CDR2 is LQKENI. DNA of the CDR3: TGTGCCAGCTCACCAAGGGTACGAGCGGGGGGCTACGAGCAGTACTTC. It specifies CASSPRVRAGGYEQYF.

The chain couples TRBV5-1 to TRBJ1-1, with D possibly matching TRBD1 (6 bases). In germline, CDR1 is SGHRS, CDR2 YFSETQ. The CDR3 is 17 residues long. The V and J ends lost 4 bases and 4 bases respectively, with 23 bases between them. Here the CDR3 reads CASSGGTPSGFGTEAFF. The CDR3 coding sequence is TGCGCCAGCAGCGGAGGGACACCTTCAGGCTTCGGCACTGAAGCTTTCTTT.

J is TRBJ1-1 and V is TRBV27, with 8 bases matching TRBD1. Germline V lookup: CDR1 MNHEY, CDR2 SMNVEV (reference sequence). The CDR3 runs to 15 residues. Losses at the gene ends were 4 bases for V and 6 bases for J; bases not matched to a gene: 10. The CDR3 bases are TGTGCCAGCAGTTCCCGAACTGACAGGGGCCCTGAAGCTTTCTTT. It codes for CASSSRTDRGPEAFF.